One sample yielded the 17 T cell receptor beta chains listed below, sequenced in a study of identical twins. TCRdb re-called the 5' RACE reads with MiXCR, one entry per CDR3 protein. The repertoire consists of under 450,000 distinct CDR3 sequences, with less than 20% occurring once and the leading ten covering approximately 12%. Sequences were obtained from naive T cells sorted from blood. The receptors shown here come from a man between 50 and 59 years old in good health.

The CDR3 DNA is TGTGCCAGCAGCTATGGGACAGGAAATAGCAATCAGCCCCAGCATTTT. Residues: CASSYGTGNSNQPQHF. The V call is TRBV7-2, the J call TRBJ1-5, with 8 bases matching TRBD1. Germline V gene data show CDR1 as SGHTA and CDR2 as FQGNSA. V shed 4 bases and J 0 bases; nucleotides not matched to a gene: 5. The CDR3 spans 16 residues.

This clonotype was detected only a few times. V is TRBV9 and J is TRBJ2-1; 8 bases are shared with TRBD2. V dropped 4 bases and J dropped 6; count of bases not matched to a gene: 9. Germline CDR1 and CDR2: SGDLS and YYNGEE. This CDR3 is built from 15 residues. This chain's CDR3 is CASSQETGGRNEQFF. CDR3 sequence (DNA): TGTGCCAGCAGCCAAGAAACGGGGGGGCGCAATGAGCAGTTCTTC.

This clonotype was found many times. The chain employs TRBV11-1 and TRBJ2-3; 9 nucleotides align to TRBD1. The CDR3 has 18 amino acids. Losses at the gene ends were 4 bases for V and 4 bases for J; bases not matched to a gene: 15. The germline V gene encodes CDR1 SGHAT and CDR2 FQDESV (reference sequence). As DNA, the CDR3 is TGTGCCAGCAGCTCCGGGGTAGGACAGGGGCTTAAAGCAGATACGCAGTATTTT. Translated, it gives CASSSGVGQGLKADTQYF.

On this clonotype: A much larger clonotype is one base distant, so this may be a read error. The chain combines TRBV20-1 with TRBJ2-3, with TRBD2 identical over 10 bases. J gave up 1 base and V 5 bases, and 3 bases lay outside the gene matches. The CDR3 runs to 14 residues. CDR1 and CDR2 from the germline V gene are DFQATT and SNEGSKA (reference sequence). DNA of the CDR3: TGCAGTGCTCCCGGGACTAGCGGCACAGATACGCAGTATTTT. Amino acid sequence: CSAPGTSGTDTQYF.

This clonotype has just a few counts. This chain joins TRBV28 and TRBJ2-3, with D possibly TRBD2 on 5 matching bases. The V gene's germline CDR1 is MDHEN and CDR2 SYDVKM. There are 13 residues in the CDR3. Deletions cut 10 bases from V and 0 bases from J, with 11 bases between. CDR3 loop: CAIERPSTDTQYF. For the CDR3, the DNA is TGTGCCATCGAGCGGCCTAGCACAGATACGCAGTATTTT.

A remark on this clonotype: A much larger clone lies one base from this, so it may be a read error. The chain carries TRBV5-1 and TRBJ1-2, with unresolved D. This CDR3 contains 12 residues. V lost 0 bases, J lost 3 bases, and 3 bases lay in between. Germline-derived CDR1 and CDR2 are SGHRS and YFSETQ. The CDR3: CASSLGYYGYTF. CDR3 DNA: TGCGCCAGCAGCTTGGGATACTATGGCTACACCTTC. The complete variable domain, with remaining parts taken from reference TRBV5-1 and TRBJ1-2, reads KAGVTQTPRYLIKTRGQQVTLSCSPISGHRSVSWYQQTPGQGLQFLFEYFSETQRNKGNFPGRFSGRQFSNSRSEMNVSTLELGDSALYLCASSLGYYGYTFGSGTRLTVV.

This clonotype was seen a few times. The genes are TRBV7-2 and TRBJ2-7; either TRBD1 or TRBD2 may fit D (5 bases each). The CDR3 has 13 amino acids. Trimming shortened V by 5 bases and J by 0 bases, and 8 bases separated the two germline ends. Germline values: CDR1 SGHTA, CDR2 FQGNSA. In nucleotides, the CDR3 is TGTGCCAGCAGCATAGGGACCTCCTACGAGCAGTACTTC. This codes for CASSIGTSYEQYF.

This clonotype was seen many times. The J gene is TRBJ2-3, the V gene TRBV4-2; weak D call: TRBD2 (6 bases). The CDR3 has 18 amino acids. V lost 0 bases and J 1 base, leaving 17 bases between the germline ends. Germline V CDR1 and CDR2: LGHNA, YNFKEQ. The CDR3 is CASSQEDPVGSRTDTQYF. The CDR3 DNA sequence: TGTGCCAGCAGCCAAGAGGATCCGGTCGGGAGCCGCACAGATACGCAGTATTTT.

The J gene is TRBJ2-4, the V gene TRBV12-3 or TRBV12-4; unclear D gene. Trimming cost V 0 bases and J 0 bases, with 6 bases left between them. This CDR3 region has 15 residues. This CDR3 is CASSLAAVAKNIQYF. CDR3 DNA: TGTGCCAGCAGTTTAGCGGCAGTAGCCAAAAACATTCAGTACTTC.

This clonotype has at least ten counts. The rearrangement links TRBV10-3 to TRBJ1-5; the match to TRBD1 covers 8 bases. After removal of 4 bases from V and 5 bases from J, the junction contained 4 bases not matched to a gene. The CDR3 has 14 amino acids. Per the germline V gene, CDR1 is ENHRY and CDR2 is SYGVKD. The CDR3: CAISGSGGDQPQHF. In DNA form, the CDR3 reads TGTGCCATCAGTGGGTCAGGGGGCGATCAGCCCCAGCATTTT.

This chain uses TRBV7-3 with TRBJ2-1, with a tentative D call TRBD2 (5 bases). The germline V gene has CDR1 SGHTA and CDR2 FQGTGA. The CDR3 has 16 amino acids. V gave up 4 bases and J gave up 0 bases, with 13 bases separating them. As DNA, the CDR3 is TGTGCCAGCAGCTCGGGATCTGCGGGCTCCTACAATGAGCAGTTCTTC. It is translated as CASSSGSAGSYNEQFF.

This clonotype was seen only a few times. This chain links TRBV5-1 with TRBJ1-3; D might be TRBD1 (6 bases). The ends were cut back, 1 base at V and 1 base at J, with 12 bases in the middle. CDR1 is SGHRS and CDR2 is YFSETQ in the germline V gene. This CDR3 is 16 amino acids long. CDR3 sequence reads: CASSLSTGLSGNTIYF. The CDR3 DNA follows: TGCGCCAGCAGCTTGTCGACAGGACTTTCTGGAAACACCATATATTTT.

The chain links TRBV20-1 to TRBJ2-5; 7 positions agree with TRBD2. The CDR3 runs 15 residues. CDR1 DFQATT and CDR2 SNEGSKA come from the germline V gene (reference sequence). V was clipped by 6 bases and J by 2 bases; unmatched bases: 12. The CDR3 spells CSATPGSGIQETQYF. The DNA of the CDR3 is TGCAGTGCCACCCCGGGAAGCGGGATTCAAGAGACCCAGTACTTC.

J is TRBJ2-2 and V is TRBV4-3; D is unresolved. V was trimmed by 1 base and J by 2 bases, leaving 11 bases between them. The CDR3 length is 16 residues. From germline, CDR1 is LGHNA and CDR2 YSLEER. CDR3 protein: CASSQGAGYNTGELFF. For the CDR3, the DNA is TGCGCCAGCAGCCAAGGTGCCGGCTACAACACCGGGGAGCTGTTTTTT.

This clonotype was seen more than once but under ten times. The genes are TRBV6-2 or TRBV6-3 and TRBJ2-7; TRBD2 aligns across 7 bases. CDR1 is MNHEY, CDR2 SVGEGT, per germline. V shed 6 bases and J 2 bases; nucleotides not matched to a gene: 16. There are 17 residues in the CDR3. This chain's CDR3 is CASSPPGSRGRTYEQYF. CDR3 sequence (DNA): TGTGCCAGCAGCCCTCCGGGGAGTCGCGGGAGAACCTACGAGCAGTACTTC.

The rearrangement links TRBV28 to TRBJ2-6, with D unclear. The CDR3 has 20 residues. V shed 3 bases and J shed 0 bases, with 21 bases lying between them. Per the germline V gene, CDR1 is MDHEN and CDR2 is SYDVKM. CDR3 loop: CASSFYSRQLISSGANVLTF. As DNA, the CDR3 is TGTGCCAGCAGTTTTTATTCCAGGCAGTTGATTAGCTCTGGGGCCAACGTCCTGACTTTC. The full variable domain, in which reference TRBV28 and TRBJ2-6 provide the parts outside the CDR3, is DVKVTQSSRYLVKRTGEKVFLECVQDMDHENMFWYRQDPGLGLRLIYFSYDVKMKEKGDIPEGYSVSREKKERFSLILESASTNQTSMYLCASSFYSRQLISSGANVLTFGAGSRLTVL.

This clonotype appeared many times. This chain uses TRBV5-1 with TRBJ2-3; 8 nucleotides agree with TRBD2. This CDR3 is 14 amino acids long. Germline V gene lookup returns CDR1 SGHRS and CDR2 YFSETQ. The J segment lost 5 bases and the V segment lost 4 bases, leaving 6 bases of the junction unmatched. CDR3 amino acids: CASSRETSGDTQYF. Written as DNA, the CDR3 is TGCGCCAGCAGCCGGGAAACTAGCGGAGATACGCAGTATTTT.